Listed below are T cell receptor beta chains from one sample, sequenced in a study of T cell responses to AZD1222 COVID-19 vaccine. The protocol was immunoSEQ multiplex PCR, while the TCRdb copy is restricted to in-frame clones and leaves out a portion. In the table there are 98,000 or so clones, roughly 90% of which are singletons. Sample: peripheral blood, taken on day 0 of AZD1222 vaccination. These receptors came from an adult in good health. Each CDR3 is given with its conserved first and last residue. D genes are given only for firm matches. Clone size is stated in some rows and not others, as once, few, many or a class when expanded.

TRBV7-8,NA,NA,CASGHNRVMPSTEAFF
TRBV2,NA,TRBD1,CASSDWGTAYQETQYF
TRBV6-5,NA,TRBD1,CASSRTGVDGYTF
TRBV6-5,NA,TRBD1,CASRETGLDEQYF
TRBV7-9,NA,NA,CASSLAGSMNTEAFF
TRBV3-1/TRBV3-2,NA,NA,CASSSPWGDTEAFF
TRBV6-5,NA,NA,CASSSTMNTEAFF
TRBV9,NA,NA,CASSAGTSSQPQHF
TRBV7-2,NA,TRBD1,CASSSGQGDQPQHF
TRBV2,NA,NA,CASSEVGRANTEAFF
TRBV5-1,NA,NA,CASSLVPGGGTEAFF
TRBV7-2,once,NA,CASSSVRRGLYEQYF
TRBV7-6,NA,TRBD1,CASSLFPGGNQPQHF
TRBV7-3,NA,NA,CASSLGGTSTDTQYF
TRBV11-2,NA,NA,CASSFRGDSLQTQYF
TRBV4-1,NA,NA,CASSQGAANSPLHF
TRBV19,once,NA,CASSATGFHGYTF
TRBV7-8,NA,NA,CASDNGLTDTQYF
TRBV12-3/TRBV12-4,NA,TRBD1,CASRSTGNYGYTF
TRBV3-1/TRBV3-2,NA,NA,CASSQDMAREKLFF
TRBV7-2,few,TRBD2,CASSLAGRGSIDTQYF
TRBV14,NA,NA,CASSHIPNTGELFF
TRBV11-2,NA,NA,CASSRHRTETQYF
TRBV19,NA,NA,CASSGQVSGANVLTF
TRBV11-3,NA,NA,CASSSRTGTDTQYF
TRBV18,once,NA,CASSAPGEVYEQYF
TRBV11-2,NA,NA,CASSLDKTYTEAFF
TRBV28,NA,NA,CASSLSSEQYF
TRBV7-9,NA,NA,CASSLGVVQPQHF
TRBV11-2,few,TRBD2,CASSLSSGGGETQYF
TRBV29-1,NA,NA,CSVQDGNSPLHF
TRBV9,NA,NA,CASSPLGRNTEAFF
TRBV28,NA,NA,CASGLEVESNEQFF